A selection of T cell receptor beta chains follows, all from one sample in a study of regulatory T cells in long-lasting Graves disease. TCRdb re-analysed the multiplex PCR reads in MiXCR, keeping a single row per CDR3 protein. The table lists a few hundred thousand distinct CDR3 sequences, 20% to 25% of them singletons. Sequencing used peripheral blood mononuclear cells (PBMCs), obtained when the disease was refractory, from a patient treated with antithyroid drugs. These receptors all stem from a female donor with Graves disease. The CDR3 runs from the conserved cysteine through the conserved F or W. A D gene is named only where the DNA matches it firmly. Expanded clones are given a class, and other clones once, few, many or no size at all.

size: many; D: -; V: TRBV15; J: TRBJ2-5; length: 16; DNA: TGTGCCACCAGCAGAGGGAGGGGACAGAACCAAGAGACCCAGTACTTC; CDR3: CATSRGRGQNQETQYF
size: few; D: -; V: TRBV30; J: TRBJ1-1; length: 11; DNA: TGTGCCTGGCAGGTGAACACTGAAGCTTTCTTT; CDR3: CAWQVNTEAFF
size: few; D: -; V: TRBV9; J: TRBJ1-1; length: 13; DNA: TGTGCCAGCACACCGCTCATGAACACTGAAGCTTTCTTT; CDR3: CASTPLMNTEAFF
size: few; D: -; V: TRBV29-1; J: TRBJ2-4; length: 14; DNA: TGCAGCGTTGAGGATTGGGGGGGCGAAAACATTCAGTACTTC; CDR3: CSVEDWGGENIQYF
size: -; D: -; V: TRBV28; J: TRBJ2-3; length: 12; DNA: TGTGCCAACAGTTTTTCCACCGATACGCAGTATTTT; CDR3: CANSFSTDTQYF
size: -; D: -; V: TRBV9; J: TRBJ2-2; length: 13; DNA: TGTGCCAGCAATGGTTTCGGGGGCGGGGAGCTGTTTTTT; CDR3: CASNGFGGGELFF
size: few; D: TRBD2; V: TRBV19; J: TRBJ2-7; length: 14; DNA: TGTGCCACCACGAAAGCGGGAGCTACCTACGAGCAGTACTTC; CDR3: CATTKAGATYEQYF
size: -; D: -; V: TRBV2; J: TRBJ1-3; length: 13; DNA: TGTGCCAGCAGTGGGGAATATGGAAACACCATATATTTT; CDR3: CASSGEYGNTIYF
size: few; D: -; V: TRBV5-1; J: TRBJ2-2; length: 12; DNA: TGCGCCAGCAGCTTGCGCCCCGGGGAGCTGTTTTTT; CDR3: CASSLRPGELFF
size: few; D: -; V: TRBV20-1; J: TRBJ2-7; length: 13; DNA: TGCAGTGCTAAGGGACTTCGATTATACGAGCAGTACTTC; CDR3: CSAKGLRLYEQYF
size: -; D: -; V: TRBV7-9; J: TRBJ1-5; length: 14; DNA: TGTGCCAGCAGCTTCTCGTGGGGTGAATCGCCCCAGCATTTT; CDR3: CASSFSWGESPQHF
size: -; D: TRBD2; V: TRBV7-2; J: TRBJ2-3; length: 14; DNA: TGTGCCAGCAGTTTTAGCGGGGGCACAGATACGCAGTATTTT; CDR3: CASSFSGGTDTQYF
size: few; D: -; V: TRBV2; J: TRBJ2-7; length: 13; DNA: TGTGCCAGCGGGAAGCGCAATTCCTACGAGCAGTACTTC; CDR3: CASGKRNSYEQYF
size: few; D: -; V: TRBV7-6; J: TRBJ1-1; length: 15; DNA: TGTGCCAGCAGCATAAACAGGTTGCCGAACACTGAAGCTTTCTTT; CDR3: CASSINRLPNTEAFF
size: -; D: -; V: TRBV11-1; J: TRBJ2-2; length: 13; DNA: TGTGCCAGCAGCTGGGAGTACACCGGGGAGCTGTTTTTT; CDR3: CASSWEYTGELFF
size: many; D: -; V: TRBV28; J: TRBJ1-5; length: 14; DNA: TGTGCCAGCCTTTCGGGTATTAGCAATCAGCCCCAGCATTTT; CDR3: CASLSGISNQPQHF
size: -; D: TRBD1; V: TRBV6-1; J: TRBJ2-7; length: 14; DNA: TGTGCCAGCAGTATGACAGGGGACTCCTACGAGCAGTACTTC; CDR3: CASSMTGDSYEQYF
size: many; D: -; V: TRBV3-1; J: TRBJ2-5; length: 15; DNA: TGTGCCAGCAGCCAAGAAATCGTGGGCCGGGAGACCCAGTACTTC; CDR3: CASSQEIVGRETQYF
size: -; D: TRBD1; V: TRBV5-1; J: TRBJ2-7; length: 16; DNA: TGCGCCAGCAGCTTGGGTGAAATTTACAGGGGCTACGAGCAGTACTTC; CDR3: CASSLGEIYRGYEQYF
size: -; D: TRBD2; V: TRBV5-1; J: TRBJ2-2; length: 18; DNA: TGCGCCAGCAGCTACTCACCAAGACTAGCGGGAAACACCGGGGAGCTGTTTTTT; CDR3: CASSYSPRLAGNTGELFF
size: few; D: -; V: TRBV6-1; J: TRBJ2-7; length: 13; DNA: TGTGCCAGCAGCTGGGGCGGATACTACGAGCAGTACTTC; CDR3: CASSWGGYYEQYF
size: many; D: -; V: TRBV28; J: TRBJ1-2; length: 13; DNA: TGTGCCAGCAGATCTACCGGGGGAGATGGCTACACCTTC; CDR3: CASRSTGGDGYTF
size: -; D: TRBD1; V: TRBV6-2/TRBV6-3; J: TRBJ1-2; length: 15; DNA: TGTGCCAGCAGTTCATCGGGGTCGACAGGGAGTGGCTACACCTTC; CDR3: CASSSSGSTGSGYTF
size: -; D: TRBD1; V: TRBV10-3; J: TRBJ2-2; length: 17; DNA: TGTGCCATCACCCTCGAACGGACAGGGGGGAACACCGGGGAGCTGTTTTTT; CDR3: CAITLERTGGNTGELFF